One T cell receptor beta chain is described in this entry. Methods used by the authors: Nucleated cell number was recorded as an estimate derived from reference gene primer amplification. Profiled with immunoSEQ multiplex PCR; TCRdb holds only in-frame clones, not every one. V and J calls and clone size are copied from that table; D and trimming were computed from the DNA. This table has a few hundred thousand clones, about 88% appearing once. Germline V gene data show CDR1 as SGHDT and CDR2 as YYEEEE. CDR3 length equals 18 residues. V lost 4 bases and J lost 5, with 24 bases in between. These data belong to a study of blood T cell repertoires in COVID-19. Study-wide context: Some COVID-19 samples were acute and others convalescent; all came from the United States, Italy and Spain.

This TCR was recovered from a man aged 18 to 35 with active or convalescent COVID-19. V usage is TRBV5-6 and J usage is TRBJ2-2; maybe TRBD2 (6 bases). Sample: peripheral blood. For the CDR3, the DNA is TGTGCCAGCAGCCCAGAGGGACTCCTCCGGAGTTGGACCGGGGAGCTGTTTTTT. It is translated as CASSPEGLLRSWTGELFF.